Below, one TCR beta chain is given with its context. Researchers ran the PCR with 60 Vbeta and 13 Jbeta primers. As handled by the study authors: About 11 million of about 88 million unique TCR beta chains were shared, per a later count. TCRdb's table, derived via immunoSEQ multiplex PCR, lists solely in-frame clones and lacks some. V, J and clone size were drawn from that table, and D and trimming were deduced from the DNA. This sample yields 110,000 or so clones, of which 67% are seen a single time; about 7.7% belongs to the top ten. These data come from a study of cytomegalovirus exposure and HLA in healthy donors. Study overall: Earlier sequencing of 200 million or so T cells yielded about 120 million unique TCR beta sequences. The Caucasian-associated ancestry cluster contained approximately 81% of the 300 to 400 genotyped donors.

In germline, CDR1 is MDHEN, CDR2 SYDVKM. V lost 3 bases and J lost 5, with 10 bases in between. This CDR3 is built from 13 residues. What was sequenced was PBMCs. This clonotype was sampled from a man between 18 and 35 years old in good health and CMV-seropositive. The chain is built from TRBV28 and TRBJ1-2; unclear D gene. In DNA, the CDR3 is TGTGCCAGCAGTTTCGCGGGTTTGTATGGCTACACCTTC. Translating gives CASSFAGLYGYTF.